This TCR beta chain is from a study of CD8+CD57+ T cells in acquired aplastic anemia. Germline CDR1 reads DFQATT; CDR2 reads SNEGSKA (reference sequence). The CDR3 totals 10 residues. Trimming took 5 bases from V and 8 from J, leaving 9 bases between them. The template for TCR beta VDJ and CDR3 sequence profiling was genomic DNA. TCRdb analysed the reads with MiXCR anew, one entry per CDR3 protein. The repertoire holds some 98,000 distinct CDR3 sequences, with 55% to 70% as singletons. Individuals selected for sequencing had exhibited CD8+CD57+ cell expansion on flow cytometry. The chain uses TRBV20-1 and TRBJ1-1, with unresolved D. This TCR derives from a human donor with aplastic anemia. The sample was sorted CD4+, CD8+, or CD8+CD57+ T cells (not recorded which) from PBMCs. The DNA for the CDR3 is TGCAGTGCTCTCTGGACGGAAGCTTTCTTT. Its translation: CSALWTEAFF.